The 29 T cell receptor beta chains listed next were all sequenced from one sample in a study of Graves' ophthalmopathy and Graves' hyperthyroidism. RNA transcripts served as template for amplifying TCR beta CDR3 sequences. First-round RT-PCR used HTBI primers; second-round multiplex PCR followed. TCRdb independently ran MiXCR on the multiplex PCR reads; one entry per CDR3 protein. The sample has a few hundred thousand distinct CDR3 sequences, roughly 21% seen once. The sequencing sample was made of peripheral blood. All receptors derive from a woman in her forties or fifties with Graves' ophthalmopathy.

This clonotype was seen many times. CDR3 coding DNA: TGTGCCAGCAGCATAACCGGGACTAGCGGGTACGAGCAGTACTTC. It specifies CASSITGTSGYEQYF. J is TRBJ2-7 and V is TRBV9, with 12 bases identical to TRBD2. J gave up 4 bases and V 4 bases, and 6 bases lay outside the gene matches. Germline-derived CDR1 and CDR2 are SGDLS and YYNGEE. The CDR3 is made up of 15 amino acids.

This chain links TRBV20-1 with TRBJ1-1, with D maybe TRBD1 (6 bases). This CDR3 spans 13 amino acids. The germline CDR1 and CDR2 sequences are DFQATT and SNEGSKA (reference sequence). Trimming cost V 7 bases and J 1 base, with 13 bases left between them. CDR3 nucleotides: TGCAGTGAGATGGGACACGCGAACACTGAAGCTTTCTTT. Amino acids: CSEMGHANTEAFF.

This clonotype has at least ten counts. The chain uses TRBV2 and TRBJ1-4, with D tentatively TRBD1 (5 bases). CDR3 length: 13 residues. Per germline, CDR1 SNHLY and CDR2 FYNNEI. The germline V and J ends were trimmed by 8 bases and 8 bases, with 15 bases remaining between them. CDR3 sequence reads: CASQRRGSEKLFF. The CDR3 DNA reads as TGTGCCAGCCAAAGAAGGGGTTCGGAAAAACTGTTTTTT.

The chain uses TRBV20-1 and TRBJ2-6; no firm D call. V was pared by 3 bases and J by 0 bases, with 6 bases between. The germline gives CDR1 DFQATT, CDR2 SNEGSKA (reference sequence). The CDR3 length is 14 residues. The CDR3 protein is CSASGSSGANVLTF. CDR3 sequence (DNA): TGCAGTGCTAGTGGGTCCTCTGGGGCCAACGTCCTGACTTTC.

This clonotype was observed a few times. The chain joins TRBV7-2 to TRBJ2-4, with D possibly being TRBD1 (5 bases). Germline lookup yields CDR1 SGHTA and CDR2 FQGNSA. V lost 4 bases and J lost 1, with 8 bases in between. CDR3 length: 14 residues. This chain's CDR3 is CASSYWGAKNIQYF. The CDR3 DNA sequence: TGTGCCAGCAGCTATTGGGGCGCCAAAAACATTCAGTACTTC.

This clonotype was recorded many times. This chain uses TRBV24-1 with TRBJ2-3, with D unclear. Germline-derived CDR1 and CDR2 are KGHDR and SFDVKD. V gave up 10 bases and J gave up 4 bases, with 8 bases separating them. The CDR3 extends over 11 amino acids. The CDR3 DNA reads TGTGCCACAGGGATTTCAGATACGCAGTATTTT. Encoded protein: CATGISDTQYF.

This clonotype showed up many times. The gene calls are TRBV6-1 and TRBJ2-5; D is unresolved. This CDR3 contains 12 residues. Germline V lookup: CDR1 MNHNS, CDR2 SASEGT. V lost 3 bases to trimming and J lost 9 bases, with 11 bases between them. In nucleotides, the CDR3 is TGTGCCAGCAGTGACCGGCTAGGAGCCCAGTACTTC. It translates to CASSDRLGAQYF.

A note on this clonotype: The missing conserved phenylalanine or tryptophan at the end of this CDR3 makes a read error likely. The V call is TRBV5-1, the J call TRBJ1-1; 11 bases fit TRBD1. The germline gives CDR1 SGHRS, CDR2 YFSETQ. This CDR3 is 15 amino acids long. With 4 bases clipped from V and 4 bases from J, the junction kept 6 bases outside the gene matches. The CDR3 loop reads CASSTGQGVPTEAFS. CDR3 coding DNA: TGCGCCAGCAGCACGGGACAGGGGGTCCCCACTGAAGCTTTCTCT.

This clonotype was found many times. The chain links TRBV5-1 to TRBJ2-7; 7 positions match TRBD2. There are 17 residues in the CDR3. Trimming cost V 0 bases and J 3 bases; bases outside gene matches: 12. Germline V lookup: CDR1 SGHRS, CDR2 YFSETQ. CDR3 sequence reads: CASSLGWGGSVYYEQYF. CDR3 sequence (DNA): TGCGCCAGCAGCTTGGGGTGGGGCGGGAGTGTCTACTACGAGCAGTACTTC.

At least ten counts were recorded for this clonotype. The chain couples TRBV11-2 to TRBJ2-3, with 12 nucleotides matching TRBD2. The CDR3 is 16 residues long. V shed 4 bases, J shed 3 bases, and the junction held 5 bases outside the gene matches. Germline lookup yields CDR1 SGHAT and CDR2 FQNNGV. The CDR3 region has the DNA TGTGCCAGCAGCTCCAGACTAGCGGGAGCAACAGATACGCAGTATTTT. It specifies CASSSRLAGATDTQYF.

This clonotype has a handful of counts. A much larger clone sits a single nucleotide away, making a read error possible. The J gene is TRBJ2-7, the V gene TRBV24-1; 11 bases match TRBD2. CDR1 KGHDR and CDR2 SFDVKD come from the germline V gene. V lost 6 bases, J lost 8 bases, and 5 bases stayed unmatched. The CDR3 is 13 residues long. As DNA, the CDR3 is TGTGCCACCAGTACTAGCGGGAGTCGAAAGCAGTACTTC. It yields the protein CATSTSGSRKQYF.

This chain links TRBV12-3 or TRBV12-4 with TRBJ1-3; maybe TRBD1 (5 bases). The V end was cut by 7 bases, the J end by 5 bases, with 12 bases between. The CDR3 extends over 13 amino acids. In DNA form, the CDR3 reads TGTGCCAGCATCGATCGGGACCGAAACACCATATATTTT. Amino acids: CASIDRDRNTIYF.

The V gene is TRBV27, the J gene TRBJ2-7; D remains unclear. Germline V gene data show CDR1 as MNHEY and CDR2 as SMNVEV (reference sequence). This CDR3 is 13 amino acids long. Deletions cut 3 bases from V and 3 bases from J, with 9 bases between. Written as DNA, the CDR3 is TGTGCCAGCAGTTTCACTATTGTCTACGAGCAGTACTTC. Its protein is CASSFTIVYEQYF.

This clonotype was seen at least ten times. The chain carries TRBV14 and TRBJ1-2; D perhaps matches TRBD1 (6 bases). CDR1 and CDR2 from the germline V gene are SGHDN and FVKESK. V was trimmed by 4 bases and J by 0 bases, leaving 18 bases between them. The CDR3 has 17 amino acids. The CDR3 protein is CASSPLLGQSTNYGYTF. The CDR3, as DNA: TGTGCCAGCAGCCCCCTGCTCGGACAGAGCACTAACTATGGCTACACCTTC.

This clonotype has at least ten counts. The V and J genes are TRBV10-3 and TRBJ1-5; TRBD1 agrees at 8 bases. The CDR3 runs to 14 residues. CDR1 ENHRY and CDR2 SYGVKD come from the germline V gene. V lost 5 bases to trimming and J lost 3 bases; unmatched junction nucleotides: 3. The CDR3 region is CAISRTGNNQPQHF. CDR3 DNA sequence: TGTGCCATCAGTAGGACAGGGAACAATCAGCCCCAGCATTTT.

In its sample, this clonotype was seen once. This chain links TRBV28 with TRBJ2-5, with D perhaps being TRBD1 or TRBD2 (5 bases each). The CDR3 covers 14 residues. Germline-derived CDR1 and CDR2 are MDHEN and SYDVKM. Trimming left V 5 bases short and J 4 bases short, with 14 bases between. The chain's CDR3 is CASSGLGAGETQYF. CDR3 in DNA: TGTGCCAGCAGTGGGCTCGGGGCTGGAGAGACCCAGTACTTC.

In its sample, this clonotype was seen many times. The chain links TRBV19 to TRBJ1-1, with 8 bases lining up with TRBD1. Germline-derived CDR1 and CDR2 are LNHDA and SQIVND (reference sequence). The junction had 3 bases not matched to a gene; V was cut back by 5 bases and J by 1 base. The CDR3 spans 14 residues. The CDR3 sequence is CASSVGQANTEAFF. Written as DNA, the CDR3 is TGTGCCAGTAGTGTGGGACAGGCGAACACTGAAGCTTTCTTT.

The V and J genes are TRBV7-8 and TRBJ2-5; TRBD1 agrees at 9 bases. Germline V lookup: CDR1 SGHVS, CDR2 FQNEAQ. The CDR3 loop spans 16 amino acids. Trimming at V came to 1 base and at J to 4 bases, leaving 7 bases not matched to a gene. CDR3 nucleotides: TGTGCCAGCAGCTTAGATGGGACAGGGTTGGTAGAGACCCAGTACTTC. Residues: CASSLDGTGLVETQYF.

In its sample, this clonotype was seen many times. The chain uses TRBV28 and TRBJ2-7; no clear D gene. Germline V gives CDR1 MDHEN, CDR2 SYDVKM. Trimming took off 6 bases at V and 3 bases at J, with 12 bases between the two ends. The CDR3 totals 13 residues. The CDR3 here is CASRVSPVYEQYF. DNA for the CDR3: TGTGCCAGCAGAGTTTCCCCAGTCTACGAGCAGTACTTC.

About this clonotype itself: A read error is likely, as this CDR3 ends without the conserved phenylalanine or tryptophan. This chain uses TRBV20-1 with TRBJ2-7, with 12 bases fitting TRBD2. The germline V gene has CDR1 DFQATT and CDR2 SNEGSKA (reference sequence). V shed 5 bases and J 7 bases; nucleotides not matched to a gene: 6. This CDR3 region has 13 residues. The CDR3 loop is CSAGGLAGREQYL. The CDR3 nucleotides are TGCAGTGCTGGGGGACTAGCGGGTAGAGAGCAGTACCTC.

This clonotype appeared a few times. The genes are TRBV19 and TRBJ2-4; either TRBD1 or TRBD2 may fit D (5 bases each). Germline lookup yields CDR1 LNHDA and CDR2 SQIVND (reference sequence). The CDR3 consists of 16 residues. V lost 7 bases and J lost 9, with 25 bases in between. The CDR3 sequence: CASTDRSFGGKGIQYF. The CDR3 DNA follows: TGTGCCAGTACCGACAGATCTTTTGGGGGAAAGGGCATTCAGTACTTC.

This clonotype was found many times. DNA for the CDR3: TGTGCCAGTAAACATGGGGACGCACAGCCCGCTTTCTTT. Residues: CASKHGDAQPAFF. This chain links TRBV19 with TRBJ1-1; tentatively, D is TRBD1 (5 bases). V was cut by 7 bases and J by 11 bases, with 20 bases left in between. The CDR3 has 13 residues. Per the germline V gene, CDR1 is LNHDA and CDR2 is SQIVND (reference sequence).

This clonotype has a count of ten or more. The CDR3 nucleotides are TGCAGTGCTAGAGTACGGGGTTTGAACACTGAAGCTTTCTTT. Protein: CSARVRGLNTEAFF. The chain combines TRBV20-1 with TRBJ1-1; no clear D gene. The CDR3 consists of 14 residues. V was trimmed by 1 base and J by 0 bases, leaving 9 bases between them. Per the germline V gene, CDR1 is DFQATT and CDR2 is SNEGSKA (reference sequence).

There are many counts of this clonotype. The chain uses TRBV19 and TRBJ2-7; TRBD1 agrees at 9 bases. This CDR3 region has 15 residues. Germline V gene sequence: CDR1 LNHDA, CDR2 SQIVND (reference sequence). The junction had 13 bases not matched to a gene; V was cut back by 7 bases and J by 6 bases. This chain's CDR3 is CASTPAGQGGSEQYF. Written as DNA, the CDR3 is TGTGCCAGTACCCCCGCGGGACAGGGAGGAAGCGAGCAGTACTTC.

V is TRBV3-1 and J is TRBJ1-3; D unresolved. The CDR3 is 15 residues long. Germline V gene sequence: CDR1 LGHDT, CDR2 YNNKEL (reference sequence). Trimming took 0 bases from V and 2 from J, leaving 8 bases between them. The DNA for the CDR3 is TGTGCCAGCAGCCAAGATGTAACAGCTGGAAACACCATATATTTT. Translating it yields CASSQDVTAGNTIYF. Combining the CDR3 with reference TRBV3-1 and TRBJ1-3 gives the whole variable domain DTAVSQTPKYLVTQMGNDKSIKCEQNLGHDTMYWYKQDSKKFLKIMFSYNNKELIINETVPNRFSPKSPDKAHLNLHINSLELGDSAVYFCASSQDVTAGNTIYFGEGSWLTVV.

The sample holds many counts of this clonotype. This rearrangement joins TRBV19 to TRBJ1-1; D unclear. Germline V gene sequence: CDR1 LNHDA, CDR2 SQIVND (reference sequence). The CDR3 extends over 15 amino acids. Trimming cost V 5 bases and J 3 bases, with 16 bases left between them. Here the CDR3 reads CASSFAWEADTEAFF. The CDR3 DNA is TGTGCCAGTAGTTTCGCATGGGAGGCGGACACTGAAGCTTTCTTT.

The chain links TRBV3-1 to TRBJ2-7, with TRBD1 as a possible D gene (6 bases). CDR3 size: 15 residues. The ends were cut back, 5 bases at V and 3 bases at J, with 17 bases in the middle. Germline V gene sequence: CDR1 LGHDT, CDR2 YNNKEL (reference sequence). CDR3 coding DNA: TGTGCCAGCAGCGTTGTGACAGGAACCCTCTACGAGCAGTACTTC. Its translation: CASSVVTGTLYEQYF.

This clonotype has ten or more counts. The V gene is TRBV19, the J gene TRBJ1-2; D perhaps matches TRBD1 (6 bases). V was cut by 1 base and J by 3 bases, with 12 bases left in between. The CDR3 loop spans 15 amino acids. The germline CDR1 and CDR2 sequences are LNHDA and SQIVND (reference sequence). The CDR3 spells CASSIAGRGDYGYTF. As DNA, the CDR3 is TGTGCCAGTAGTATAGCAGGCAGGGGTGACTATGGCTACACCTTC. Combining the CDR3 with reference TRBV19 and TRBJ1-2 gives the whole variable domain DGGITQSPKYLFRKEGQNVTLSCEQNLNHDAMYWYRQDPGQGLRLIYYSQIVNDFQKGDIAEGYSVSREKKESFPLTVTSAQKNPTAFYLCASSIAGRGDYGYTFGSGTRLTVV.

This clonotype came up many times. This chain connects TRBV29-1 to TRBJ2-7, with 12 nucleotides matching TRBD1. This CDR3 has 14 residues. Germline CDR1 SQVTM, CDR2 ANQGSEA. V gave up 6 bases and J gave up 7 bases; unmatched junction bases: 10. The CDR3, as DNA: TGCAGCGTAGCCCCGGGACAGGGGGCGAGGGAGCAGTACTTC. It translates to CSVAPGQGAREQYF.